Below, 31 T cell receptor beta chains from the same sample are listed, as sequenced in a study of T-cell memory formation after mild COVID-19. MiXCR, run by TCRdb on the 5' RACE reads, gives a single entry per CDR3 protein. The data hold 300,000 to 350,000 distinct CDR3 sequences, with 12% to 15% observed a single time. Sequenced material: PBMCs or a T cell subset sorted from them (not recorded which). Source of these receptors: a man aged 18 to 30 who had mild COVID-19 (a few samples of this study predate the infection). Cell type and time point are not known.

This clonotype was picked up many times. This chain uses TRBV20-1 with TRBJ2-1; D is undetermined. This CDR3 has 12 amino acids. Germline assignment: CDR1 DFQATT and CDR2 SNEGSKA (reference sequence). V lost 3 bases and J 9 bases, leaving 12 bases between the germline ends. CDR3 sequence (DNA): TGCAGTGCTAGCGGGCGGTCGAGTGAGCAGTTCTTC. The encoded protein is CSASGRSSEQFF.

A few counts support this clonotype. This chain connects TRBV15 to TRBJ2-3; 9 nucleotides line up with TRBD2. Germline-derived CDR1 and CDR2 are LNHNV and YYDKDF (reference sequence). This CDR3 spans 15 amino acids. V dropped 5 bases and J dropped 3; count of bases not matched to a gene: 6. The CDR3: CATSGYSGGTDTQYF. The CDR3 bases are TGTGCCACCAGCGGGTATAGCGGGGGAACAGATACGCAGTATTTT.

In its sample, this clonotype was seen a few times. The chain links TRBV2 to TRBJ1-1; a possible D gene is TRBD1 (6 bases). The germline V gene encodes CDR1 SNHLY and CDR2 FYNNEI. This CDR3 spans 15 amino acids. Trimming stripped 7 bases from V and 4 bases from J, with 19 bases between. The CDR3 reads CASTRRAGDPTEAFF. CDR3 sequence (DNA): TGTGCCAGCACCCGACGGGCAGGGGATCCCACTGAAGCTTTCTTT.

The genes are TRBV5-6 and TRBJ1-1; D is ambiguous. The CDR3 length is 15 residues. Trimming left V 4 bases short and J 3 bases short, with 16 bases between. Germline V CDR1 and CDR2: SGHDT, YYEEEE. CDR3 in amino acids: CASSPLEAIDTEAFF. The CDR3 bases are TGTGCCAGCAGCCCTCTGGAGGCGATCGACACTGAAGCTTTCTTT.

Only a few counts were recorded for this clonotype. The chain carries TRBV20-1 and TRBJ2-7; 7 bases align to TRBD1. CDR1 and CDR2 (germline): DFQATT, SNEGSKA (reference sequence). After removal of 5 bases from V and 0 bases from J, the junction contained 10 bases not matched to a gene. This CDR3 is 15 amino acids long. The CDR3, as DNA: TGCAGTGCTTTCTTTCCGGGACAGTCCTCCTACGAGCAGTACTTC. Amino acid sequence: CSAFFPGQSSYEQYF.

The chain employs TRBV11-2 and TRBJ2-3; 7 nucleotides align to TRBD1. Per the germline V gene, CDR1 is SGHAT and CDR2 is FQNNGV. This CDR3 is 16 amino acids long. V lost 1 base, J lost 3 bases, and 7 bases stayed unmatched. The CDR3 here is CASSLGRGPLTDTQYF. The CDR3 nucleotides are TGTGCCAGCAGCTTAGGAAGGGGGCCACTAACAGATACGCAGTATTTT. The full variable domain, with the rest looked up from reference TRBV11-2 and TRBJ2-3, is EAGVAQSPRYKIIEKRQSVAFWCNPISGHATLYWYQQILGQGPKLLIQFQNNGVVDDSQLPKDRFSAERLKGVDSTLKIQPAKLEDSAVYLCASSLGRGPLTDTQYFGPGTRLTVL.

Only a few counts were recorded for this clonotype. This chain connects TRBV4-1 to TRBJ1-5; D is ambiguous. Germline CDR1 and CDR2: MGHRA and YSYEKL. The CDR3 is 14 amino acids. V lost 1 base and J lost 6, with 10 bases in between. CDR3 in amino acids: CASSQAPGVQPQHF. The CDR3 DNA follows: TGCGCCAGCAGCCAAGCCCCCGGGGTTCAGCCCCAGCATTTT.

This clonotype occurred a few times. This chain joins TRBV7-2 and TRBJ2-7; TRBD2 matches at 8 bases. Germline loops: CDR1 SGHTA, CDR2 FQGNSA. Trimming cost V 3 bases and J 4 bases; bases outside gene matches: 14. The CDR3 runs to 17 residues. The CDR3, as DNA: TGTGCCAGCAGCTTGGATAGAAGGGAGCGGGGGATTTACGAGCAGTACTTC. Translating gives CASSLDRRERGIYEQYF.

The chain is built from TRBV20-1 and TRBJ1-2; D is ambiguous. The CDR3 has 12 amino acids. V was clipped by 3 bases and J by 8 bases, with 13 bases between them. Germline V gene data show CDR1 as DFQATT and CDR2 as SNEGSKA (reference sequence). This CDR3 reads CSASADAYGYTF. Here the CDR3 DNA reads TGCAGTGCTAGTGCCGATGCTTACGGCTACACCTTC.

The chain couples TRBV29-1 to TRBJ2-7, with TRBD1 matching 7 bases. Per germline, CDR1 SQVTM and CDR2 ANQGSEA. The CDR3 runs to 14 residues. V lost 4 bases, J lost 4 bases, and 10 bases stayed unmatched. The CDR3 loop is CSVVLAPGGYEQYF. The CDR3 DNA sequence: TGCAGCGTTGTGTTGGCGCCAGGGGGATACGAGCAGTACTTC.

This clonotype was seen at least ten times. This chain links TRBV4-3 with TRBJ2-1; perhaps TRBD1 as D (6 bases). Germline CDR1 LGHNA, CDR2 YSLEER. V was trimmed by 0 bases and J by 7 bases, leaving 16 bases between them. The CDR3 runs 16 residues. CDR3 in DNA: TGCGCCAGCAGCCAAGAAGGAACAGGGTGGGTAAATGAGCAGTTCTTC. This codes for CASSQEGTGWVNEQFF.

This clonotype was observed many times. The V and J genes are TRBV7-9 and TRBJ2-7; D possibly uses TRBD1 or TRBD2 (6 bases each). Trimming cost V 6 bases and J 6 bases, with 21 bases left between them. Germline CDR1 reads SEHNR; CDR2 reads FQNEAQ (reference sequence). The CDR3 is 15 amino acids. The CDR3 sequence: CASSSRGPITSEQYF. The CDR3 nucleotides are TGTGCCAGCAGTAGCCGGGGGCCTATTACCTCCGAGCAGTACTTC. Full variable domain (missing parts from reference TRBV7-9 and TRBJ2-7): DTGVSQNPRHKITKRGQNVTFRCDPISEHNRLYWYRQTLGQGPEFLTYFQNEAQLEKSRLLSDRFSAERPKGSFSTLEIQRTEQGDSAMYLCASSSRGPITSEQYFGPGTRLTVT.

Only a few counts were recorded for this clonotype. The chain carries TRBV5-6 and TRBJ2-3, with a possible D match to TRBD2 (6 bases). The germline V gene encodes CDR1 SGHDT and CDR2 YYEEEE. V lost 3 bases and J lost 3, with 17 bases in between. The CDR3 loop spans 16 amino acids. For the CDR3, the DNA is TGTGCCAGCAGCTCGGTGGGACTGGGGTTTACAGATACGCAGTATTTT. Amino acids: CASSSVGLGFTDTQYF.

The V and J genes are TRBV7-2 and TRBJ2-5; TRBD2 might be the D (6 bases). This CDR3 region has 17 residues. Germline V CDR1 and CDR2: SGHTA, FQGNSA. Between the trimmed V and J ends, which lost 5 bases and 3 bases, there was a span of 22 bases. CDR3: CASSPHSPGLAEETQYF. The CDR3 nucleotides are TGTGCCAGCAGCCCCCATTCTCCGGGACTCGCGGAAGAGACCCAGTACTTC.

This clonotype was seen a few times. At one end the junction does not follow the germline gene, possibly because of a read error. CDR3 DNA: TGTGCTAGCAGCCCGGGGGACCGTCGGGATACGCAGTATTTT. Its protein product is CASSPGDRRDTQYF. The rearrangement joins TRBV7-7 to TRBJ2-3; D is possibly TRBD2 (6 bases). The germline V gene has CDR1 SSHAT and CDR2 FNYEAQ (reference sequence). This CDR3 contains 14 residues.

The gene calls are TRBV7-9 and TRBJ1-6; D not certain. Germline V gene data show CDR1 as SEHNR and CDR2 as FQNEAQ (reference sequence). Trimming left V 5 bases short and J 9 bases short, with 20 bases between. This CDR3 region has 16 residues. Here the CDR3 reads CASSPRAGQNLSPLHF. The CDR3 DNA follows: TGTGCCAGCAGCCCCCGAGCAGGTCAAAACCTTTCACCCCTCCACTTT.

This clonotype was counted at least ten times. The V gene is TRBV5-1, the J gene TRBJ2-3, with no clear D. Looked up from germline, CDR1 is SGHRS and CDR2 is YFSETQ. The CDR3 runs 14 residues. V was pared by 5 bases and J by 3 bases, with 13 bases between. For the CDR3, the DNA is TGCGCCAGCAGAGTGTTTTGGGGTACAGATACGCAGTATTTT. The encoded protein is CASRVFWGTDTQYF.

This clonotype was picked up a small number of times. This rearrangement joins TRBV7-2 to TRBJ1-1; D ambiguous. There are 14 residues in the CDR3. Trimming took off 5 bases at V and 1 base at J, with 11 bases between the two ends. From germline, CDR1 is SGHTA and CDR2 FQGNSA. The CDR3, as DNA: TGTGCCAGCAGCCCAGGTGGCAGGAACACTGAAGCTTTCTTT. Amino acids: CASSPGGRNTEAFF.

This clonotype was counted many times. V is TRBV7-2 and J is TRBJ2-3; D gene uncertain. CDR3 length equals 17 residues. The V end was cut by 2 bases, the J end by 2 bases, with 17 bases between. Germline CDR1 is SGHTA and CDR2 is FQGNSA. This CDR3 reads CASSLKPPVVPTDTQYF. The CDR3 DNA reads as TGTGCCAGCAGCTTAAAACCTCCGGTAGTCCCCACAGATACGCAGTATTTT.

The chain is built from TRBV7-6 and TRBJ1-2, with a possible D match to TRBD1 (5 bases). V dropped 5 bases and J dropped 4 bases, with 11 bases sitting between them. The CDR3 is 13 residues long. Germline V lookup: CDR1 SGHVS, CDR2 FNYEAQ. The CDR3 bases are TGTGCCAGCAGCCCCGGGGGGGTCTATGGCTACACCTTC. The encoded protein is CASSPGGVYGYTF.

CDR3 sequence reads: CSARQGAGQPQHF. CDR3 nucleotides: TGCAGTGCGCGACAGGGGGCGGGTCAGCCCCAGCATTTT. This chain uses TRBV20-1 with TRBJ1-5, with 10 bases that match TRBD1. The CDR3 contains 13 residues. V shed 6 bases, J shed 6 bases, and the junction held 5 bases outside the gene matches. Looked up from germline, CDR1 is DFQATT and CDR2 is SNEGSKA (reference sequence).

The table lists this clonotype with a few counts. This chain connects TRBV20-1 to TRBJ2-1; 9 bases align to TRBD2. CDR1 is DFQATT and CDR2 is SNEGSKA in the germline V gene (reference sequence). The CDR3 is 16 residues long. V dropped 0 bases and J dropped 7; count of bases not matched to a gene: 10. CDR3 in amino acids: CSARDSIAGVGNEQFF. CDR3 bases: TGCAGTGCTAGAGATTCTATAGCGGGGGTCGGGAATGAGCAGTTCTTC.

The V call is TRBV5-1, the J call TRBJ2-3, with 8 nucleotides matching TRBD1. Germline trimming cut 3 bases from V and 2 bases from J; bases unmatched to any gene: 5. Germline loops: CDR1 SGHRS, CDR2 YFSETQ. The CDR3 spans 15 residues. This chain's CDR3 is CASSSGGLYTDTQYF. The CDR3 DNA sequence: TGCGCCAGCAGCTCAGGGGGCTTATACACAGATACGCAGTATTTT. Full variable domain (rest looked up from reference TRBV5-1 and TRBJ2-3): KAGVTQTPRYLIKTRGQQVTLSCSPISGHRSVSWYQQTPGQGLQFLFEYFSETQRNKGNFPGRFSGRQFSNSRSEMNVSTLELGDSALYLCASSSGGLYTDTQYFGPGTRLTVL.

This clonotype was counted between two and nine times. This rearrangement joins TRBV5-1 to TRBJ2-1, with D tentatively TRBD1 (5 bases). The CDR3 is 15 amino acids. Trimming took 0 bases from V and 5 from J, leaving 12 bases between them. CDR1 is SGHRS and CDR2 is YFSETQ in the germline V gene. CDR3 residues: CASSLVREGNNEQFF. As DNA, the CDR3 is TGCGCCAGCAGCTTGGTCAGGGAAGGGAACAATGAGCAGTTCTTC.

In its sample, this clonotype was seen many times. V is TRBV7-8 and J is TRBJ2-3, with 8 bases matching TRBD2. V gave up 6 bases and J gave up 7 bases; unmatched junction bases: 15. This CDR3 is built from 16 residues. Germline-derived CDR1 and CDR2 are SGHVS and FQNEAQ. CDR3 in DNA: TGTGCCAGCAGTCCCCCCGGGATAGCGGGGTGGAATACGCAGTATTTT. Residues: CASSPPGIAGWNTQYF.

The gene calls are TRBV6-1 and TRBJ1-4; the match to TRBD1 covers 7 bases. V gave up 5 bases and J gave up 7 bases; unmatched junction bases: 10. The CDR3 runs 15 residues. CDR1 and CDR2 from the germline V gene are MNHNS and SASEGT. The chain's CDR3 is CASSTRDRLREKLFF. CDR3 coding DNA: TGTGCCAGCAGTACCCGGGACAGACTACGTGAAAAACTGTTTTTT.

The chain couples TRBV12-3 or TRBV12-4 to TRBJ2-5; TRBD2 is a possible D gene (5 bases). V lost 2 bases, J lost 4 bases, and 11 bases lay in between. The length of the CDR3 is 14 residues. This CDR3 is CASSLREVAETQYF. CDR3 nucleotides: TGTGCCAGCAGTTTACGGGAAGTGGCAGAGACCCAGTACTTC.

This clonotype was counted a few times. The chain combines TRBV6-6 with TRBJ2-7; D unclear. CDR3 length: 14 residues. V was cut by 7 bases and J by 1 base, with 14 bases left in between. Germline-derived CDR1 and CDR2 are MNHNY and SVGAGI (reference sequence). The CDR3 region is CASTPRWQSYEQYV. In nucleotides, the CDR3 is TGTGCCAGCACCCCCCGTTGGCAGTCCTACGAGCAGTACGTC.

The chain couples TRBV7-9 to TRBJ2-7; D is unclear. The CDR3 runs to 15 residues. CDR1 and CDR2 from the germline V gene are SEHNR and FQNEAQ (reference sequence). Trimming took 4 bases from V and 2 from J, leaving 15 bases between them. This CDR3 is CASSSAPLTTYEQYF. The CDR3 DNA is TGTGCCAGCAGCTCAGCTCCACTTACCACCTACGAGCAGTACTTC.

Many counts were recorded for this clonotype. The chain employs TRBV7-9 and TRBJ2-3; perhaps TRBD1 as D (6 bases). There are 13 residues in the CDR3. Trimming removed 8 bases from V and 3 bases from J, with 12 bases in between. CDR1 and CDR2 (germline): SEHNR, FQNEAQ (reference sequence). CDR3 in DNA: TGTGCCAGCGCCACAGGGTCAACAGATACGCAGTATTTT. Protein sequence: CASATGSTDTQYF.

This clonotype was recorded a few times. The chain uses TRBV11-2 and TRBJ2-2; the D gene could be TRBD1 or TRBD2 (6 bases each). The CDR3 is made up of 15 amino acids. Germline V gene lookup returns CDR1 SGHAT and CDR2 FQNNGV. Trimming left V 4 bases short and J 4 bases short, with 13 bases between. The chain's CDR3 is CASSYWGASTGELFF. The CDR3, as DNA: TGTGCCAGCAGCTATTGGGGGGCGAGCACCGGGGAGCTGTTTTTT.